The 4 T cell receptor beta chains given below trace back to one sample, sequenced in a study of T cell responses to AZD1222 COVID-19 vaccine. Data came from immunoSEQ multiplex PCR; TCRdb stores just in-frame clones and leaves some out. This sample has 100,000 to 150,000 clones, with 75% to 90% found just once. The sequences come from peripheral blood, collected 28 days after the second AZD1222 dose. The receptors originated from an adult who received the AZD1222 COVID-19 vaccine.

The chain links TRBV5-1 to TRBJ2-7; 8 bases line up with TRBD1. Per the germline V gene, CDR1 is SGHRS and CDR2 is YFSETQ. There are 15 residues in the CDR3. The V segment lost 4 bases and the J segment 1 base; nucleotides outside the gene matches: 7. The CDR3 loop reads CASSPGQGWSYEQYF. The CDR3 DNA reads as TGCGCCAGCAGCCCTGGACAGGGTTGGTCCTACGAGCAGTACTTC.

This chain links TRBV19 with TRBJ2-5; 9 bases align to TRBD1. V lost 7 bases and J lost 4; bases outside the gene matches: 4. Germline CDR1 LNHDA, CDR2 SQIVND (reference sequence). The CDR3 is 13 amino acids. Written as DNA, the CDR3 is TGTGCCAGTACCCGGACAGGGGTAGAGACCCAGTACTTC. Translation gives CASTRTGVETQYF.

The rearrangement uses TRBV6-6 and TRBJ2-5, with D perhaps given as TRBD1 or TRBD2 (6 bases each). Trimming cost V 8 bases and J 0 bases, with 19 bases left between them. Germline loops: CDR1 MNHNY, CDR2 SVGAGI (reference sequence). This CDR3 has 16 residues. The CDR3, as DNA: TGTGCCAGCCGAAGGGGGGCATTTAAGGACCAAGAGACCCAGTACTTC. It specifies CASRRGAFKDQETQYF.

The chain carries TRBV7-2 and TRBJ1-3; no clear D gene. This CDR3 spans 14 amino acids. V lost 1 base and J lost 0, with 4 bases in between. The germline V gene encodes CDR1 SGHTA and CDR2 FQGNSA. As DNA, the CDR3 is TGTGCCAGCAGCTTAGGGATCTCTGGAAACACCATATATTTT. Its translation: CASSLGISGNTIYF. Complete variable domain (other parts from reference TRBV7-2 and TRBJ1-3): GAGVSQSPSNKVTEKGKDVELRCDPISGHTALYWYRQSLGQGLEFLIYFQGNSAPDKSGLPSDRFSAERTGGSVSTLTIQRTQQEDSAVYLCASSLGISGNTIYFGEGSWLTVV.